This entry concerns a single T cell receptor beta chain. The assay was immunoSEQ multiplex PCR, and TCRdb's table has in-frame clones only and misses some. The repertoire holds around 330,000 clones, with roughly 71% as singletons. This specimen comes from a study of cytotoxic CD8 clonotypes in ibrutinib-treated CLL. Study as a whole: Among responders, about 25 were partial and 2 complete; after median approximately 62 months, 14 stayed remitted and approximately 12 progressed.

Germline V gene sequence: CDR1 SGHRS, CDR2 YFSETQ. V was pared by 5 bases and J by 7 bases, with 9 bases of the junction left unmatched. CDR3 length: 15 amino acids. The rearrangement links TRBV5-1 to TRBJ2-1, with TRBD2 identical over 10 bases. The TCR comes from a human donor with chronic lymphocytic leukemia. The sample was PBMCs, taken after 36 months of ibrutinib treatment. The CDR3: CASSLAGVGSNEQFF. The DNA of the CDR3 is TGCGCCAGCAGTCTAGCGGGGGTCGGGTCGAATGAGCAGTTCTTC.